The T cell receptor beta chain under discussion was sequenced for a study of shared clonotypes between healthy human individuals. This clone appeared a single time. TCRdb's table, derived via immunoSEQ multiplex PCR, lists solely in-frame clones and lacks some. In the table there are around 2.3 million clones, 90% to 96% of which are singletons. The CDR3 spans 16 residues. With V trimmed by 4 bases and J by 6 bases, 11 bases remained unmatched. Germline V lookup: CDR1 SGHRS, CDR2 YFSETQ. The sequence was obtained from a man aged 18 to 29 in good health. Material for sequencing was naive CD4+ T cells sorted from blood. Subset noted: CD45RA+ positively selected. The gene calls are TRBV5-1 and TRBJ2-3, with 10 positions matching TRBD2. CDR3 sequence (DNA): TGCGCCAGCAGCAGGACTAGCGGAAATGACGGGGATACGCAGTATTTT. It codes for CASSRTSGNDGDTQYF.